This T cell receptor (beta chain) was captured by sequencing in a study of T cell repertoires in cytomegalovirus infection. In TCRdb, the reads were re-called with MiXCR into one record per CDR3 protein. The table records fewer than 350,000 distinct CDR3 sequences, around a tenth of them present only once. Trimming shortened V by 2 bases and J by 2 bases, and 13 bases separated the two germline ends. Germline-derived CDR1 and CDR2 are LGHNA and YSLEER. CDR3 size: 15 residues. Material for sequencing was PBMCs. The chain recombines TRBV4-3 with TRBJ2-7; possible D gene TRBD2, 5 bases. The sequence derives from a human donor in good health (CMV status not recorded). Some clones in this sample may be carry-over from other donors' samples. This CDR3 reads CASSQRQDSTYEQYF. For the CDR3, the DNA is TGCGCCAGCAGCCAACGGCAGGACTCAACCTACGAGCAGTACTTC.